The rows below give T cell receptor beta chains drawn from one sample of a study of TIL therapy for anti-PD-1-resistant metastatic lung cancer. TCRdb's table, derived via immunoSEQ multiplex PCR, lists solely in-frame clones and lacks some. Of about 50,000 clones detected, around 80% appear once; the ten largest clones hold 4.8%. The material sequenced was blood, taken at baseline. The receptors were gathered from a woman aged 30 to 85 with non-small cell lung cancer. Each CDR3 is given with its conserved first and last residue.

v_gene	j_gene	CDR3aa
TRBV6-1	TRBJ1-6	CASSERGGDSPLHF
TRBV6-6	TRBJ2-1	CATREATYNEQFF
TRBV29-1	TRBJ1-1	CSAGQGAEAFF
TRBV10-1	TRBJ2-3	CASSNRGGDTQYF
TRBV7-9	TRBJ1-1	CASSLLGKLNTEAFF
TRBV15	TRBJ1-4	CATSRGTVGEKLFF
TRBV9	TRBJ2-1	CASNGLGALSSYNEQFF
TRBV10-2	TRBJ2-2	CASSPKNRVRAGELFF
TRBV4-3	TRBJ1-2	CASSPEDGGYGYTF
TRBV7-2	TRBJ2-3	CASSLGPRGGRSDTQYF
TRBV4-1	TRBJ1-5	CASSQGRAHSPQPQHF